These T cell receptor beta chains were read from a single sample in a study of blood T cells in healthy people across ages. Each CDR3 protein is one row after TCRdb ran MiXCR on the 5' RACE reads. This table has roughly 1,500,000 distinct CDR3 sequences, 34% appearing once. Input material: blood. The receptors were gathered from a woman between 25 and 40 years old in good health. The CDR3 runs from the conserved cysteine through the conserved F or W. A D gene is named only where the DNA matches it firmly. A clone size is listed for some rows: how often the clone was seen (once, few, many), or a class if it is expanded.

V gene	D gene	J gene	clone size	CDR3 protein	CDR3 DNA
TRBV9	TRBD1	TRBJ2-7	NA	CASSVAPGQGTYEQYF	TGTGCCAGCAGCGTAGCGCCGGGACAGGGTACCTACGAGCAGTACTTC
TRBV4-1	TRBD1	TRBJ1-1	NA	CANSQGQAAEAFF	TGCGCCAACAGCCAAGGACAGGCGGCCGAAGCTTTCTTT
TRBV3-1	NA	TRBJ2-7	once	CASSYSLTGHEQYF	TGTGCCAGCAGCTATTCCCTGACAGGACACGAGCAGTACTTC
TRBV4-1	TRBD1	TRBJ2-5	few	CASSQLPGQGLWETQYF	TGCGCCAGCAGCCAGTTACCGGGACAGGGGTTATGGGAGACCCAGTACTTC
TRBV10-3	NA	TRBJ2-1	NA	CAISEPRWDPRLARDNEQFF	TGTGCCATCAGTGAGCCGCGTTGGGACCCCCGGCTGGCTAGGGACAATGAGCAGTTCTTC
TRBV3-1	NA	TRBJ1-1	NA	CASRDSPRDTEAFF	TGTGCCAGCAGGGACAGTCCAAGGGACACTGAAGCTTTCTTT
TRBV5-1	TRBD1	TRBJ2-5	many	CASRPDRGETQYF	TGCGCCAGCAGGCCGGACAGGGGAGAGACCCAGTACTTC
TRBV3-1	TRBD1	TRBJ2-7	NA	CASSPWDRAIEQYF	TGTGCCAGCAGCCCTTGGGACAGGGCTATCGAGCAGTACTTC
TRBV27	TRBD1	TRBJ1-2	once	CTSRGWGGGVDCGYTF	TGTACCAGCAGGGGCTGGGGAGGGGGCGTCGACTGTGGCTACACCTTC
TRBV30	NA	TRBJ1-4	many	CAWSIREKLFF	TGTGCCTGGAGTATTCGTGAAAAACTGTTTTTT
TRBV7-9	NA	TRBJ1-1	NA	CASSWDKNTEAFF	TGTGCCAGCAGCTGGGACAAGAACACTGAAGCTTTCTTT
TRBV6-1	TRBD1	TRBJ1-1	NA	CAGKTGMNTETFF	TGTGCCGGAAAGACAGGGATGAACACTGAAACTTTCTTT
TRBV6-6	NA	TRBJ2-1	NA	CASSPPRLDSYNEQFF	TGTGCCAGCAGCCCCCCAAGACTAGACTCCTACAATGAGCAGTTCTTC
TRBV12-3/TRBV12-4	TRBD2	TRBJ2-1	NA	CASSISGGEYNEQFF	TGTGCCAGCAGTATTAGCGGGGGGGAGTACAATGAGCAGTTCTTC
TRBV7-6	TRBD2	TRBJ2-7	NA	CASSPSGGLRYEQYF	TGTGCCAGCAGCCCCTCCGGGGGGTTGAGATACGAGCAGTACTTC
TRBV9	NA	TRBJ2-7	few	CASSVASFGRSDERYF	TGTGCCAGCAGCGTAGCCTCTTTTGGCAGATCGGACGAGCGGTACTTC
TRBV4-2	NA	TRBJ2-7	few	CASSQEKSYEQYF	TGTGCCAGCAGCCAAGAAAAGAGTTACGAGCAGTACTTC